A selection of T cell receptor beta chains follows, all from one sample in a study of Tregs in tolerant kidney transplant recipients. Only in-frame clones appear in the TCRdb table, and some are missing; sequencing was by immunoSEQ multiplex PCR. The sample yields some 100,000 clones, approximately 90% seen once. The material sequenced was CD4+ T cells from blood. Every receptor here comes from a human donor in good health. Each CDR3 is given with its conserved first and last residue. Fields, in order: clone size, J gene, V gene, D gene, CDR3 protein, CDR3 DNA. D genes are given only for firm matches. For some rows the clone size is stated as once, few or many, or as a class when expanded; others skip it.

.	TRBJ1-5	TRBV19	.	CASSIAGLSNQPQHF	TGTGCCAGTAGTATTGCGGGATTGAGCAATCAGCCCCAGCATTTT
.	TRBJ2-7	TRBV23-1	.	CASSHSTNGGPLPYEQYF	TGCGCCAGCAGTCACTCTACGAACGGCGGGCCCTTACCCTACGAGCAGTACTTC
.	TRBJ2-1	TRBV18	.	CASSPPSGPGTEQFF	TGTGCCAGCTCACCACCGTCGGGACCAGGGACTGAGCAGTTCTTC
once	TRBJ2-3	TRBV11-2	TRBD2	CASTPTSARTDTQYF	TGTGCCAGCACCCCGACTAGCGCCCGCACAGATACGCAGTATTTT
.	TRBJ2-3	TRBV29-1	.	CSAGSSIMRTDTQYF	TGCAGCGCGGGGTCCTCGATTATGAGAACAGATACGCAGTATTTT
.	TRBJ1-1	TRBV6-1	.	CASSVEGGGTEAFF	TGTGCCAGCAGTGTGGAGGGCGGGGGTACTGAAGCTTTCTTT
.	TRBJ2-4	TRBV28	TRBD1	CASRQGSLAKNIQYF	TGTGCCAGCCGACAGGGAAGCCTAGCCAAAAACATTCAGTACTTC
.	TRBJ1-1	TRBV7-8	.	CASSPRPDHTEAFF	TGTGCCAGCAGCCCGAGGCCGGACCACACTGAAGCTTTCTTT
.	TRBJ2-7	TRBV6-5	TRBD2	CASSYPGRGGEQYF	TGTGCCAGCAGTTATCCAGGACGGGGAGGGGAGCAGTACTTC
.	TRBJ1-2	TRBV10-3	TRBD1	CAISGGTGGNYGYTF	TGTGCCATCAGTGGAGGGACAGGCGGAAACTATGGCTACACCTTC
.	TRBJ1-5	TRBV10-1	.	CASSESRGGDPRQPQHF	TGCGCCAGCAGTGAGTCGAGGGGGGGAGACCCCCGGCAGCCCCAGCATTTT
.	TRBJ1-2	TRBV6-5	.	CASSRELGGYTF	TGTGCCAGCAGCCGCGAGCTGGGAGGCTACACCTTC
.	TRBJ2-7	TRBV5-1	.	CASSLKTQGSLSSSYEQYF	TGCGCCAGCAGCTTGAAGACACAGGGAAGCCTATCGAGCTCCTACGAGCAGTACTTC
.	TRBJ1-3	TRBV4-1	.	CASSQVDMGILSGNTIYF	TGCGCCAGCAGCCAAGTGGACATGGGTATTCTCTCTGGAAACACCATATATTTT
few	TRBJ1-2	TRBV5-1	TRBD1	CASSFGAVGTGGYGYTF	TGCGCCAGCAGCTTTGGGGCTGTGGGGACAGGGGGCTATGGCTACACCTTC
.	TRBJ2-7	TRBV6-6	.	CASSYIPSTGSYEQYF	TGTGCCAGCAGTTACATCCCCTCGACGGGCTCCTACGAGCAGTACTTC
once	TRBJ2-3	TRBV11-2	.	CASSLGRGRTDTQYF	TGTGCCAGCAGCTTGGGAAGAGGGCGTACAGATACGCAGTATTTT
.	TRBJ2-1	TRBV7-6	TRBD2	CASSPLSGRAYNEQFF	TGTGCCAGCAGCCCCTTGAGCGGGAGGGCCTACAATGAGCAGTTCTTC
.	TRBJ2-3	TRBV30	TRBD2	CAWSRIGRGGTDTQYF	TGTGCCTGGAGCAGAATCGGGCGGGGGGGCACAGATACGCAGTATTTT
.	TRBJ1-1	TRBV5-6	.	CASSLSQPGMTEAFF	TGTGCCAGCAGCTTGTCGCAGCCGGGGATGACTGAAGCTTTCTTT
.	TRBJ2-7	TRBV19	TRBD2	CASSKTSGDSYEQYF	TGTGCCAGTAGTAAGACTAGCGGGGACTCCTACGAGCAGTACTTC
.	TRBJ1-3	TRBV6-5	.	CASRRGRGGGNTIYF	TGTGCCAGCAGAAGGGGAAGGGGAGGAGGAAACACCATATATTTT
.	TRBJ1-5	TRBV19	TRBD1	CASSIGGGQGNQPQHF	TGTGCCAGTAGTATAGGAGGGGGACAGGGGAATCAGCCCCAGCATTTT
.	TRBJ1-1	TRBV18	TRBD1	CASSLTGDNTEAFF	TGTGCCAGCTCACTCACAGGGGACAACACTGAAGCTTTCTTT
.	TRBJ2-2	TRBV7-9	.	CASSLFGTNTGELFF	TGTGCCAGCAGCTTATTTGGGACGAACACCGGGGAGCTGTTTTTT
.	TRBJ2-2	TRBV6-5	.	CASSYSGAANTGELFF	TGTGCCAGCAGTTACTCGGGGGCAGCGAACACCGGGGAGCTGTTTTTT
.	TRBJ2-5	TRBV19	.	CASSSEVDGDQETQYF	TGTGCCAGTAGTTCTGAAGTGGACGGAGACCAAGAGACCCAGTACTTC
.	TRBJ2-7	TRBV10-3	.	CASRKDSYEQYF	TGTGCCAGCAGGAAGGACTCCTACGAGCAGTACTTC
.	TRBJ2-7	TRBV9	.	CASSVAGESYEQYF	TGTGCCAGCAGCGTAGCCGGGGAGTCCTACGAGCAGTACTTC
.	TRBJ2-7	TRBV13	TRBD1	CASSHPTGGVYEQYF	TGTGCCAGCAGCCACCCGACAGGGGGCGTCTACGAGCAGTACTTC
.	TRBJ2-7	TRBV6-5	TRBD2	CASSSAGGAVYEQYF	TGTGCCAGCAGTTCCGCCGGGGGGGCCGTATACGAGCAGTACTTC
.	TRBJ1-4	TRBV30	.	CAWRTGTTNEKLFF	TGTGCCTGGAGGACCGGGACAACTAATGAAAAACTGTTTTTT
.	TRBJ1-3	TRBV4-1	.	CASSQASSGNTIYF	TGCGCCAGCAGCCAAGCCTCTTCTGGAAACACCATATATTTT
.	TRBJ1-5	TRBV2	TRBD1	CASSQEAGGHQPQHF	TGTGCCAGCAGTCAGGAGGCAGGGGGGCATCAGCCCCAGCATTTT
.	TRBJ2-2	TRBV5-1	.	CASSLGENTGELFF	TGCGCCAGCAGCTTGGGCGAGAACACCGGGGAGCTGTTTTTT
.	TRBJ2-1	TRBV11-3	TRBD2	CASSQTSGRAHEQFF	TGTGCCAGCAGTCAAACTAGCGGGAGGGCCCATGAGCAGTTCTTC
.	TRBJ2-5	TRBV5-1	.	CASSFSPGSQGETQYF	TGCGCCAGCAGCTTTAGCCCCGGGTCACAGGGAGAGACCCAGTACTTC
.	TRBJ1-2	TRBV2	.	CASSPATGFYGYTF	TGTGCCAGCAGTCCAGCTACAGGGTTCTATGGCTACACCTTC
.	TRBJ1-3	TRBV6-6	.	CAGSLGPSLSTIYF	TGTGCCGGCAGTTTGGGGCCTTCTCTAAGCACCATATATTTT
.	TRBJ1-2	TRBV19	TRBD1	CASSQRTGGDVYGYTF	TGTGCCAGTAGTCAGAGGACAGGCGGGGACGTTTATGGCTACACCTTC
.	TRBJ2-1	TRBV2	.	CASSKLAEYNEQFF	TGTGCCAGCAGCAAATTAGCGGAGTACAATGAGCAGTTCTTC
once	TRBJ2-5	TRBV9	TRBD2	CASSPRGVAGVQETQYF	TGTGCCAGCAGCCCCAGGGGAGTAGCGGGGGTCCAAGAGACCCAGTACTTC
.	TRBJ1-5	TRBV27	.	CASRNIGGYSNQPQHF	TGTGCCAGCAGAAACATCGGAGGTTATAGCAATCAGCCCCAGCATTTT
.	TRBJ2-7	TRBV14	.	CASSQDKGSPLYEQYF	TGTGCCAGCAGCCAAGATAAGGGGTCCCCTCTCTACGAGCAGTACTTC
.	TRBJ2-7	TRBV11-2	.	CASSLDRPRLRREQYF	TGTGCCAGCAGCTTAGATCGGCCGCGCCTACGACGCGAGCAGTACTTC